The clone carrying this TCR beta chain was counted at least ten times. Antigen unknown. The record originates from a study of T-cell reconstitution after alpha-beta-depleted transplantation in children. Study results and caveats: Newly made T cells mostly supplied T-cell counts and diversity one year after transplant. Reportedly, only several hundred clones from non-depleted graft cells drove alpha-beta T-cell counts at about two months. Recipient T cells and thymic progenitors that survived gave rise to the high TCRbeta diversity observed at day 60 in some patients.

Preparation of the TCRbeta library used unique molecular identifiers. TCRdb recomputed calls from the PCR reads with MiXCR, one row per CDR3 protein. The sample consists of about 260,000 distinct CDR3 sequences, about 9.9% of them appearing once. The CDR3 is 15 amino acids. V gave up 4 bases and J gave up 5 bases; unmatched junction bases: 10. This sample comprised peripheral blood, obtained 180 days after TCRalphabeta/CD19-depleted stem cell transplant. V is TRBV12-3 or TRBV12-4 and J is TRBJ2-5; 7 bases map to TRBD2. The TCR was taken from a male patient aged 2-15 years who had a stem cell transplant for chronic granulomatous disease, so the T cells may come from the graft donor. The CDR3 nucleotides are TGTGCCAGCAGTTATCGCGCGGGAGCTACGGAGACCCAGTACTTC. Translation gives CASSYRAGATETQYF.